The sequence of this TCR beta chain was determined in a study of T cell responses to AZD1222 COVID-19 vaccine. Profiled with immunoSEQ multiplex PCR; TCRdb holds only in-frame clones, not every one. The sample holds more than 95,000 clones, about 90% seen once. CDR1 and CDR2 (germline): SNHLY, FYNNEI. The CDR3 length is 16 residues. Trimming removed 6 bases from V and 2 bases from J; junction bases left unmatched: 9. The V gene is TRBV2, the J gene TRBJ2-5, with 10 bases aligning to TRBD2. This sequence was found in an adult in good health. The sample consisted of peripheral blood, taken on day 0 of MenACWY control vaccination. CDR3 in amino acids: CASRRGPAGGQETQYF. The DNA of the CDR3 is TGTGCCAGCAGGAGGGGGCCAGCGGGAGGGCAAGAGACCCAGTACTTC. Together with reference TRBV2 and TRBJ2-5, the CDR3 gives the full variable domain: EPEVTQTPSHQVTQMGQEVILRCVPISNHLYFYWYRQILGQKVEFLVSFYNNEISEKSEIFDDQFSVERPDGSNFTLKIRSTKLEDSAMYFCASRRGPAGGQETQYFGPGTRLLVL.